Shown below are 23 T cell receptor beta chains from a single sample sequenced in a study of CD8 T cells in ankylosing spondylitis. Study conclusions and caveats: It appeared that ankylosing spondylitis blood was characterized by a TCR beta motif of fewer than 10 highly homologous variants.

What these receptors recognize is not known. TCRdb fed the 5' RACE reads into MiXCR, producing one record per CDR3 protein. The sample has over 700,000 distinct CDR3 sequences, over 15% seen once. The sequenced material came from blood, either unsorted or a sorted T cell fraction (not recorded which). These receptors were obtained from a male donor with ankylosing spondylitis.

The chain recombines TRBV15 with TRBJ2-1; 8 bases align to TRBD2. The ends lost 3 bases at V and 10 bases at J; junction bases unmatched: 2. The CDR3 sequence is 12 residues long. Germline V gene sequence: CDR1 LNHNV, CDR2 YYDKDF (reference sequence). In nucleotides, the CDR3 is TGTGCCACCAGCAGTAGCGGGAAAGAGCAGTTCTTC. Protein product: CATSSSGKEQFF.

This clonotype was recorded at least ten times. This sequence joins TRBV7-3 and TRBJ2-1; 8 bases align to TRBD1. The CDR3 sequence is 15 residues long. The V gene end was trimmed by 5 bases and the J gene end by 6 bases; junction bases not matched to a gene: 9. CDR1 and CDR2 (germline): SGHTA, FQGTGA. CDR3 sequence (DNA): TGTGCCAGCAGCCCCACGGGACAGGCATCCAATGAGCAGTTCTTC. It yields the protein CASSPTGQASNEQFF.

The chain is built from TRBV28 and TRBJ1-6; no firm D call. This CDR3 spans 15 amino acids. Trimming stripped 2 bases from V and 6 bases from J, with 11 bases between. Germline V gene data show CDR1 as MDHEN and CDR2 as SYDVKM. The CDR3 sequence: CASSLKVGSNSPLHF. In nucleotides, the CDR3 is TGTGCCAGCAGTTTAAAGGTTGGGAGTAATTCACCCCTCCACTTT.

The genes are TRBV5-6 and TRBJ2-1; no definite D call. Germline V gene lookup returns CDR1 SGHDT and CDR2 YYEEEE. V dropped 4 bases and J dropped 5 bases, with 7 bases sitting between them. This CDR3 is built from 12 residues. This CDR3 is CASSRINNEQFF. The CDR3 region has the DNA TGTGCCAGCAGCCGCATTAACAATGAGCAGTTCTTC.

V usage is TRBV11-2 and J usage is TRBJ1-4; D not resolved. There are 15 residues in the CDR3. Trimming cost V 0 bases and J 5 bases, with 10 bases left between them. Looked up from germline, CDR1 is SGHAT and CDR2 is FQNNGV. CDR3: CASSLDRWSNEKLFF. Here the CDR3 DNA reads TGTGCCAGCAGCTTAGACCGGTGGTCGAATGAAAAACTGTTTTTT.

This clonotype showed up many times. V is TRBV29-1 and J is TRBJ1-2; D unresolved. The CDR3 loop spans 12 amino acids. Germline CDR1 SQVTM, CDR2 ANQGSEA. V was shortened by 2 bases and J by 2 bases, with 6 bases between the two germline ends. The CDR3 bases are TGCAGCGTTGAAACGGGGAACTATGGCTACACCTTC. It specifies CSVETGNYGYTF.

V is TRBV28 and J is TRBJ2-3, with D perhaps TRBD1 (6 bases). The CDR3 consists of 16 residues. Germline V gives CDR1 MDHEN, CDR2 SYDVKM. The V end was cut by 7 bases, the J end by 5 bases, with 22 bases between. This CDR3 is CASTEGEQYPRDTQYF. The CDR3 region has the DNA TGTGCCAGCACCGAGGGGGAGCAGTACCCTAGAGATACGCAGTATTTT.

The sample holds a few counts of this clonotype. V usage is TRBV3-1 and J usage is TRBJ1-2; D perhaps matches TRBD1 (5 bases). V lost 1 base to trimming and J lost 0 bases, with 12 bases between them. CDR3 length: 16 amino acids. CDR1 is LGHDT, CDR2 YNNKEL, per germline (reference sequence). The CDR3 DNA reads as TGTGCCAGCAGCCAAGGTCGACAGAGAGCTAACTATGGCTACACCTTC. Protein sequence: CASSQGRQRANYGYTF.

V is TRBV5-6 and J is TRBJ2-1; 12 bases line up with TRBD2. Trimming removed 3 bases from V and 8 bases from J; junction bases left unmatched: 9. The CDR3 extends over 16 amino acids. From germline, CDR1 is SGHDT and CDR2 YYEEEE. The CDR3 DNA follows: TGTGCCAGCAGCTCGACGACTAGCGGGAGTTTCGATGAGCAGTTCTTC. It yields the protein CASSSTTSGSFDEQFF.

The chain links TRBV7-3 to TRBJ2-2; TRBD1 matches at 7 bases. The CDR3 runs 16 residues. J gave up 6 bases and V 2 bases, and 9 bases lay outside the gene matches. Per germline, CDR1 SGHTA and CDR2 FQGTGA. CDR3 nucleotides: TGTGCCAGCAGCTTACCCGGACAGGTGTTAGCCGGGGAGCTGTTTTTT. As protein: CASSLPGQVLAGELFF.

The chain combines TRBV29-1 with TRBJ2-5; 12 bases map to TRBD2. This CDR3 has 13 residues. CDR1 is SQVTM, CDR2 ANQGSEA, per germline. Trimming removed 5 bases from V and 5 bases from J; junction bases left unmatched: 3. CDR3 bases: TGCAGCGTTTTTGGACTAGCGGGGGAGACCCAGTACTTC. Its translation is CSVFGLAGETQYF.

This clonotype was counted a few times. V usage is TRBV4-2 and J usage is TRBJ2-7, with D perhaps matching TRBD1 (5 bases). This CDR3 is 14 amino acids long. Germline CDR1 is LGHNA and CDR2 is YNFKEQ. V was shortened by 1 base and J by 0 bases, with 7 bases between the two germline ends. For the CDR3, the DNA is TGTGCCAGCAGCCAAGTGGGGCGCTCCTACGAGCAGTACTTC. This codes for CASSQVGRSYEQYF.

V gene TRBV12-3 or TRBV12-4 combines with J gene TRBJ2-1, with D unresolved. The CDR3 is 12 residues long. The V end lost 3 bases, the J end lost 10 bases, and 10 bases lay between the germline ends. The chain's CDR3 is CASSLENPEQFF. The DNA of the CDR3 is TGTGCCAGCAGTTTGGAGAACCCCGAGCAGTTCTTC.

This sequence joins TRBV30 and TRBJ2-7, with 7 nucleotides matching TRBD2. V lost 0 bases and J lost 4; bases outside the gene matches: 6. This CDR3 has 14 residues. The V gene's germline CDR1 is GTSNPN and CDR2 SVGIG (reference sequence). The CDR3 DNA follows: TGTGCCTGGAGTGTAGGTGCGGGAGCGTACGAGCAGTACTTC. Its translation: CAWSVGAGAYEQYF.

This clonotype came up a few times. This chain connects TRBV3-1 to TRBJ2-4; tentative D call: TRBD2 (7 bases). There are 16 residues in the CDR3. Trimming removed 0 bases at V and 2 bases at J, with 11 bases between. Germline CDR1 LGHDT, CDR2 YNNKEL (reference sequence). The CDR3 DNA is TGTGCCAGCAGCCAAGAGGGGGGGCTGACCAAAAACATTCAGTACTTC. This encodes CASSQEGGLTKNIQYF.

In this sample, this clonotype turned up a few times. This sequence joins TRBV20-1 and TRBJ1-1; 7 positions agree with TRBD1. From germline, CDR1 is DFQATT and CDR2 SNEGSKA (reference sequence). This CDR3 region has 13 residues. Unmatched junction bases numbered 4, after V lost 5 bases and J lost 1 base. CDR3 region: CSAEGQWNTEAFF. Written as DNA, the CDR3 is TGCAGTGCTGAGGGACAGTGGAACACTGAAGCTTTCTTT.

This chain joins TRBV4-1 and TRBJ1-2; D not certain. V was clipped by 3 bases and J by 6 bases, with 14 bases between them. The CDR3 totals 14 residues. Germline V gives CDR1 MGHRA, CDR2 YSYEKL. In DNA, the CDR3 is TGCGCCAGCAGCCATCACGTGGGCGCGAATGGCTACACCTTC. As protein: CASSHHVGANGYTF.

This clonotype has a count of ten or more. The chain is built from TRBV2 and TRBJ1-5; 8 bases map to TRBD1. V was clipped by 6 bases and J by 3 bases; unmatched bases: 4. Germline V CDR1 and CDR2: SNHLY, FYNNEI. This CDR3 is built from 14 residues. CDR3 sequence reads: CASSPGQDNQPQHF. The DNA of the CDR3 is TGTGCCAGCAGCCCGGGACAGGACAATCAGCCCCAGCATTTT.

In this sample, this clonotype turned up a few times. The rearrangement uses TRBV12-3 or TRBV12-4 and TRBJ2-1; D assignment may be TRBD1 or TRBD2 (6 bases each). With 7 bases removed from V and 0 bases from J, the gap between germline ends came to 19 bases. The CDR3 is made up of 17 amino acids. The CDR3 reads CASNTVLRGLSYNEQFF. The CDR3 DNA reads TGTGCCAGCAACACAGTTTTACGGGGGCTCTCCTACAATGAGCAGTTCTTC.

V usage is TRBV29-1 and J usage is TRBJ2-5; no clear D. The V end lost 2 bases, the J end lost 3 bases, and 10 bases lay between the germline ends. The CDR3 is 13 residues long. Germline V gene data show CDR1 as SQVTM and CDR2 as ANQGSEA. CDR3 in DNA: TGCAGCGTTGAATTAACTGCTAAAGAGACCCAGTACTTC. This sequence encodes CSVELTAKETQYF.

This clonotype was detected ten times or more. The genes are TRBV5-1 and TRBJ2-1; TRBD2 aligns across 12 bases. V was clipped by 4 bases and J by 4 bases; unmatched bases: 9. The CDR3 is made up of 17 amino acids. Germline CDR1 is SGHRS and CDR2 is YFSETQ. The CDR3 region is CASSPRSTSGGYNEQFF. CDR3 nucleotide sequence: TGCGCCAGCAGCCCCAGATCGACTAGCGGGGGATACAATGAGCAGTTCTTC.

This clonotype was counted only a few times. V and J are TRBV12-3 or TRBV12-4 and TRBJ1-5; 7 nucleotides align to TRBD1. The ends lost 6 bases at V and 10 bases at J; junction bases unmatched: 12. This CDR3 contains 14 residues. The CDR3 nucleotides are TGTGCCAGCAGCCAGACAGGGCCGAGGGGACCCCAGCATTTT. Its translation is CASSQTGPRGPQHF.

The chain employs TRBV12-3 or TRBV12-4 and TRBJ2-5, with unresolved D. Trimming left V 2 bases short and J 7 bases short, with 8 bases between. The CDR3 sequence is 12 residues long. The chain's CDR3 is CASSLLDGTQYF. DNA of the CDR3: TGTGCCAGCAGTTTATTGGATGGGACCCAGTACTTC.